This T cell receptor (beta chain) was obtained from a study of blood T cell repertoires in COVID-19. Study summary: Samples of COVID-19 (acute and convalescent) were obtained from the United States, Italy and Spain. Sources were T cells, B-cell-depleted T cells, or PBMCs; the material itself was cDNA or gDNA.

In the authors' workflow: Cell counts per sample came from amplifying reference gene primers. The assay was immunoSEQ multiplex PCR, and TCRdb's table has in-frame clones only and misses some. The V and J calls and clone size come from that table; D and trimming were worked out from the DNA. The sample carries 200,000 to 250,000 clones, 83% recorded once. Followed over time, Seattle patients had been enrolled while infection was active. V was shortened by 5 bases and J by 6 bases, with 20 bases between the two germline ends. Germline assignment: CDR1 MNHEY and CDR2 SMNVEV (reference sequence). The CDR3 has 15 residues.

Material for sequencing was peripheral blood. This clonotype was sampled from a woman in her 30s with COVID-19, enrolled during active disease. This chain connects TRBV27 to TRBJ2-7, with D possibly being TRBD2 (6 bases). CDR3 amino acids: CASSRWGEPSVEQYF. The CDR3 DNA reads TGTGCCAGCAGTCGATGGGGGGAGCCCTCGGTCGAGCAGTACTTC.